The entry below gives a single T cell receptor (beta chain) sequence along with its context. After removal of 2 bases from V and 1 base from J, the junction contained 3 bases not matched to a gene. Germline CDR1 and CDR2: SEHNR and FQNEAQ (reference sequence). The CDR3 contains 15 residues. These data belong to a study of cytomegalovirus exposure and HLA in healthy donors. Vbeta (60) and Jbeta (13) primers were used in the PCR. Profiling relied on immunoSEQ multiplex PCR, and the TCRdb table lists in-frame clones only, not all of them. The sample holds approximately 110,000 clones; approximately 80% are singletons and the top ten take about 13%.

The clonotype comes from a woman aged 40 to 50 in good health and CMV-seropositive. Sequencing was performed on PBMCs. This chain joins TRBV7-9 and TRBJ2-3; 7 positions agree with TRBD1. CDR3 nucleotide sequence: TGTGCCAGCAGCTTAAGCACAGGGGGCACAGATACGCAGTATTTT. This encodes CASSLSTGGTDTQYF.